This T cell receptor (beta chain) was retrieved from a study of technical replicates of blood from a handful of donors. Germline V gene sequence: CDR1 LNHNV, CDR2 YYDKDF (reference sequence). Deletions cut 0 bases from V and 6 bases from J, with 15 bases between. The CDR3 spans 16 residues. Sequencing was performed with immunoSEQ multiplex PCR; in TCRdb, only in-frame clones are kept and a portion is missing. The sample shows over 55,000 clones, over 85% of them seen only once. Material: PBMCs. This rearrangement joins TRBV15 to TRBJ2-1; D is perhaps TRBD2 (5 bases). The receptor comes from a human donor in good health. Some clones in this sample may be carry-over from other donors' samples. CDR3 bases: TGTGCCACCAGCAGAGATCGGCAGGTGGGAGTCAATGAGCAGTTCTTC. Protein sequence: CATSRDRQVGVNEQFF.